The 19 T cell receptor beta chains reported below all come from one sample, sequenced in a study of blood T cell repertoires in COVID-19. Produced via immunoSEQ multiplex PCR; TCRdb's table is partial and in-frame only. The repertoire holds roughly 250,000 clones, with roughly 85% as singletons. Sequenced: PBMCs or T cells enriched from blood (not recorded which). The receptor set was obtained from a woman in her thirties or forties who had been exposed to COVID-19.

The DNA of the CDR3 is TGTGCCAGCAGCCGACTAGCGGGGGGGTACGAGCAGTACTTC. It encodes CASSRLAGGYEQYF. The gene calls are TRBV3-1 (or the pseudogene TRBV3-2) and TRBJ2-7; 14 bases line up with TRBD2. This CDR3 comprises 14 residues. Germline trimming cut 4 bases from V and 4 bases from J; bases unmatched to any gene: 0. Germline V CDR1 and CDR2: LGHDT, YNNKEL (reference sequence).

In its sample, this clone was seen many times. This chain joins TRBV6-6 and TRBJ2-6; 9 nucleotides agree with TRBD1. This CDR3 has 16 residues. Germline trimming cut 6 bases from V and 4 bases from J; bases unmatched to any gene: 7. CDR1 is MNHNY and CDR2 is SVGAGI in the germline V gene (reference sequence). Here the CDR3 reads CASSPTGTGGANVLTF. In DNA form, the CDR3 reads TGTGCCAGCAGCCCGACCGGGACAGGGGGGGCCAACGTCCTGACTTTC.

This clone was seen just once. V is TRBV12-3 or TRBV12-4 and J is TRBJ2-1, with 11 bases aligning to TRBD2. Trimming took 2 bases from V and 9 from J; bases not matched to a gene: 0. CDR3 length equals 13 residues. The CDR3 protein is CASSLLAGGEQFF. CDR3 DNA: TGTGCCAGCAGTTTACTAGCGGGGGGTGAGCAGTTCTTC.

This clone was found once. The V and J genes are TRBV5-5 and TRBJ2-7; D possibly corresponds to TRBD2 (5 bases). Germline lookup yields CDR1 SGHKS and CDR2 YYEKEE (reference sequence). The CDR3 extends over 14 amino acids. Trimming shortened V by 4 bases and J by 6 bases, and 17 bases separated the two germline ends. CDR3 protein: CASSPGSLALEQYF. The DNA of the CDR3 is TGTGCCAGCAGCCCGGGATCTTTGGCCCTCGAGCAGTACTTC.

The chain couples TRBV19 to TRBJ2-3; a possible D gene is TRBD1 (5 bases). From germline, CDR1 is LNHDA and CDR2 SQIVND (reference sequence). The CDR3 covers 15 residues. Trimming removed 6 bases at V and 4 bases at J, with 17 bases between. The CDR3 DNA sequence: TGTGCCAGTAGGCCCCCAGGGCTAGACGCAGATACGCAGTATTTT. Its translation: CASRPPGLDADTQYF.

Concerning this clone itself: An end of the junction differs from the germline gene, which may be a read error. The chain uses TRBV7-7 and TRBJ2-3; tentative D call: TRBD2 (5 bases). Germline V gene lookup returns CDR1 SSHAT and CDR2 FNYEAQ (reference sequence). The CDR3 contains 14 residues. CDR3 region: CASSPSEVVDTQYF. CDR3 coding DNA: TGTGCTAGCAGCCCCTCGGAGGTTGTGGATACGCAGTATTTT. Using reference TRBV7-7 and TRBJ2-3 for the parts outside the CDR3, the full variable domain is GAGVSQSPRYKVTKRGQDVTLRCDPISSHATLYWYQQALGQGPEFLTYFNYEAQPDKSGLPSDRFSAERPEGSISTLTIQRTEQRDSAMYRCASSPSEVVDTQYFGPGTRLTVL.

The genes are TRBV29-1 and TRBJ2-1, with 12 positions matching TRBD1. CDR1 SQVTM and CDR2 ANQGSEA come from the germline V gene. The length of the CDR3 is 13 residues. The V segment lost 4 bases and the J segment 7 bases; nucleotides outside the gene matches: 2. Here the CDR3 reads CSVGDRGLNEQFF. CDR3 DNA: TGCAGCGTTGGGGACAGGGGGCTAAATGAGCAGTTCTTC.

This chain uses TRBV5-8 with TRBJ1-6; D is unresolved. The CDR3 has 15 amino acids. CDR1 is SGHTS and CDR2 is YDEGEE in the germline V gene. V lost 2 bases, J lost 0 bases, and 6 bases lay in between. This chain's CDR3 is CASSFLSSYNSPLHF. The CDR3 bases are TGTGCCAGCAGCTTTTTGAGCTCCTATAATTCACCCCTCCACTTT.

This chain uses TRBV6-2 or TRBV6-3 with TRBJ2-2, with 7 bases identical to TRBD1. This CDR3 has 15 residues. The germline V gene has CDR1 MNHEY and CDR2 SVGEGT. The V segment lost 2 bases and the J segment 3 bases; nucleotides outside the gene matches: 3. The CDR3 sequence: CASSYQGVDTGELFF. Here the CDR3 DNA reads TGTGCCAGCAGTTACCAGGGGGTGGACACCGGGGAGCTGTTTTTT.

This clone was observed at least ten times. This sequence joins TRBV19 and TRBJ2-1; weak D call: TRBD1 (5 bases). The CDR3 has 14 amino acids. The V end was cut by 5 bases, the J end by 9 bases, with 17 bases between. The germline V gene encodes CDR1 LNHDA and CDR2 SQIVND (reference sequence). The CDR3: CASSPPGALSEQFF. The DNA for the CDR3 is TGTGCCAGTAGTCCGCCTGGGGCCTTAAGTGAGCAGTTCTTC.

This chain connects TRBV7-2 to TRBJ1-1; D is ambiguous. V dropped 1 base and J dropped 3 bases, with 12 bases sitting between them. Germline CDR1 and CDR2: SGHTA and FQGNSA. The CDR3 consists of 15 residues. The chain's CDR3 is CASSLVGGSDTEAFF. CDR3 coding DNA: TGTGCCAGCAGCTTAGTCGGCGGATCCGACACTGAAGCTTTCTTT.

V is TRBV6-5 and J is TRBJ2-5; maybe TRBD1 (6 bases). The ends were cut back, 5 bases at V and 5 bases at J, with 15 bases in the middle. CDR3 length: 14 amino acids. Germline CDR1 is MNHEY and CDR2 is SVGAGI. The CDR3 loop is CASSQNRGKETQYF. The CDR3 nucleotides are TGTGCCAGCAGTCAAAATAGGGGGAAGGAGACCCAGTACTTC.

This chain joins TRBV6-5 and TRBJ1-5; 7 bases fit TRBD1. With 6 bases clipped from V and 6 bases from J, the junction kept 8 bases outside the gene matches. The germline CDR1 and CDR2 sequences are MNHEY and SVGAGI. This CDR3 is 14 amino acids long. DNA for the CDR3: TGTGCCAGCAGGAACGACAGGGCGCCTCAGCCCCAGCATTTT. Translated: CASRNDRAPQPQHF.

CDR3 amino acids: CASNYGTSALGGEQFF. In DNA form, the CDR3 reads TGTGCCAGCAATTACGGGACTAGCGCCTTAGGGGGCGAGCAGTTCTTC. This chain links TRBV2 with TRBJ2-1; 10 bases are a match to TRBD2. This CDR3 region has 16 residues. With V trimmed by 7 bases and J by 10 bases, 16 bases remained unmatched. CDR1 is SNHLY and CDR2 is FYNNEI in the germline V gene.

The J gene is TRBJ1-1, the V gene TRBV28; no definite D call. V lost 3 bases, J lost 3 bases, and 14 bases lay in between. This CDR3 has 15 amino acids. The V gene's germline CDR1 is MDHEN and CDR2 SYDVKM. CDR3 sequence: CASSFSTSGHTEAFF. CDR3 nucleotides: TGTGCCAGCAGTTTTTCGACCTCAGGTCACACTGAAGCTTTCTTT.

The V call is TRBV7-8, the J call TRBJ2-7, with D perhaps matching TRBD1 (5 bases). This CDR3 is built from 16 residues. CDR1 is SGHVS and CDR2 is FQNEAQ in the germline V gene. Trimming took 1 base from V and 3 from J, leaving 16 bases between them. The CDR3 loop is CASSLGGAGSGYEQYF. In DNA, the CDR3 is TGTGCCAGCAGCTTAGGTGGGGCAGGTTCTGGCTACGAGCAGTACTTC. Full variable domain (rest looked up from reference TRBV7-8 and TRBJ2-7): GAGVSQSPRYKVAKRGQDVALRCDPISGHVSLFWYQQALGQGPEFLTYFQNEAQLDKSGLPSDRFFAERPEGSVSTLKIQRTQQEDSAVYLCASSLGGAGSGYEQYFGPGTRLTVT.

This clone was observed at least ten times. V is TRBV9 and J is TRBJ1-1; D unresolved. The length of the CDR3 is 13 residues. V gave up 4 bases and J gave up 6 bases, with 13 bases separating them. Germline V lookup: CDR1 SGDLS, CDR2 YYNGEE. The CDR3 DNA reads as TGTGCCAGCAGCAAAAGCGCCGGGGCTGAAGCTTTCTTT. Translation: CASSKSAGAEAFF.

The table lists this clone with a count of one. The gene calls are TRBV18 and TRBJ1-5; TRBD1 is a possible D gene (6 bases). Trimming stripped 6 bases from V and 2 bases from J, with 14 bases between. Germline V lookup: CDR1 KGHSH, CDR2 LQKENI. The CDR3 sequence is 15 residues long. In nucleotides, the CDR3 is TGTGCCAGCTCTCCTACAGGGATTGGCAATCAGCCCCAGCATTTT. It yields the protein CASSPTGIGNQPQHF.

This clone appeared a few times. The CDR3 bases are TGTGCCAGCAGCCAAGCAGCTAAACAGGGGAGGTCCTACGAGCAGTACTTC. Amino acid sequence: CASSQAAKQGRSYEQYF. V gene TRBV4-2 combines with J gene TRBJ2-7; TRBD1 is a possible D gene (7 bases). Germline loops: CDR1 LGHNA, CDR2 YNFKEQ. The CDR3 is 17 residues long. With 1 base removed from V and 1 base from J, the gap between germline ends came to 17 bases.